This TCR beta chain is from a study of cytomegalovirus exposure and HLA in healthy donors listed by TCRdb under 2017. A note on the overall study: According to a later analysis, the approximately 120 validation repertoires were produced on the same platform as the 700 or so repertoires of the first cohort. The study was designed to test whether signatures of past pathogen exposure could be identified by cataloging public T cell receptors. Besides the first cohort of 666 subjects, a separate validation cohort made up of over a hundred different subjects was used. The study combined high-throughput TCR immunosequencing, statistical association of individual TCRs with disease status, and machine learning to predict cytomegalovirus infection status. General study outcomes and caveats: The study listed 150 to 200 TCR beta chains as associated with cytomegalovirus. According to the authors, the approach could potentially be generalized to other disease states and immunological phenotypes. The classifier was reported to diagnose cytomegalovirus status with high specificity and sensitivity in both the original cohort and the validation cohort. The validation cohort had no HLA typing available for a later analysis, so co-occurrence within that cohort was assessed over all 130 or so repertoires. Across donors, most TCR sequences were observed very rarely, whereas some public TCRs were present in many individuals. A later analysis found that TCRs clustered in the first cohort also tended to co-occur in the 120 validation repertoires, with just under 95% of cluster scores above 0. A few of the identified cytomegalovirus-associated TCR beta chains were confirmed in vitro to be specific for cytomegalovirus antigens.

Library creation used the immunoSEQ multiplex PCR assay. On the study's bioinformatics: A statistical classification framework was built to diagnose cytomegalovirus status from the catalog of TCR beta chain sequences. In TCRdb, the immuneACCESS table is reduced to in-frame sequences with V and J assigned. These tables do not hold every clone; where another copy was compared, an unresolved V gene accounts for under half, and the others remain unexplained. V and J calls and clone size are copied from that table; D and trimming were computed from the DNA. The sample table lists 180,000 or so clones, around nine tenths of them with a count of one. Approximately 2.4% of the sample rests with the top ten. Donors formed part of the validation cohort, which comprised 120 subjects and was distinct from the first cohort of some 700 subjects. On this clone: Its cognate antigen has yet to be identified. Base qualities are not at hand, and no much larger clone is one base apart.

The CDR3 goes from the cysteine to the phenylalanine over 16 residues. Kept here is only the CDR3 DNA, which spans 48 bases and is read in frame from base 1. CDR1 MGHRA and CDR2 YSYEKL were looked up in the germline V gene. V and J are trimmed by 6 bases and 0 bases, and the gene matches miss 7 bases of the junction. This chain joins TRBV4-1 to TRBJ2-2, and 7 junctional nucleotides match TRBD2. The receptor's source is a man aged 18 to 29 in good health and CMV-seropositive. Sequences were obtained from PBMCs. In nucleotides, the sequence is TGCGCCAGCAGGATGGGCCTAGCGGCGAACACCGGGGAGCTGTTTTTT. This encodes CASRMGLAANTGELFF.